The 28 T cell receptor beta chains below all came from one sample that was sequenced in a study of synovial regulatory T cells in juvenile arthritis. Libraries were prepared by immunoSEQ multiplex PCR; TCRdb keeps only in-frame clonotypes and omits some of them. The sample holds 9,000 to 10,000 clones. The source material was Treg cells from blood. The subset here: remaining (HLA-DR-negative) circulating blood Treg cells. Receptor source: a donor aged 2 to 35 with juvenile idiopathic arthritis.

This rearrangement joins TRBV7-2 to TRBJ1-3. Germline loops: CDR1 SGHTA, CDR2 FQGNSA. The CDR3 covers 16 residues. There is no recorded DNA. CDR3 region: CASREGGKGSGNTIYF.

The chain links TRBV5-6 to TRBJ2-1; as DNA is missing, the TRBD2 call by TCRdb cannot be tested. This CDR3 comprises 14 residues. DNA was not recorded. CDR1 SGHDT and CDR2 YYEEEE come from the germline V gene. The CDR3 loop is CASSPGLEYNEQFF.

The chain carries TRBV18 and TRBJ2-1; TCRdb's D call of TRBD2 is untestable without DNA. The CDR3 length is 14 residues. No DNA appears here. Germline-derived CDR1 and CDR2 are KGHSH and LQKENI. CDR3 loop: CASSPLAAYNEQFF.

The genes are TRBV5-1 and TRBJ2-2; the D gene TCRdb calls, TRBD1, cannot be checked with no DNA. The CDR3 is 15 residues long. The DNA is unrecorded. The germline gives CDR1 SGHRS, CDR2 YFSETQ. CDR3 loop: CASSSDTLNTGELFF.

This chain connects TRBV6-1 to TRBJ2-2; the D call from TCRdb, TRBD2, cannot be confirmed without DNA. The CDR3 extends over 14 amino acids. Only the protein is available. Germline values: CDR1 MNHNS, CDR2 SASEGT. Here the CDR3 reads CASSLLVGGGELFF.

The genes are TRBV5-1 and TRBJ2-5; TCRdb's assignment of TRBD1 cannot be checked, as there is no DNA. CDR1 SGHRS and CDR2 YFSETQ come from the germline V gene. The CDR3 runs to 14 residues. DNA is not on record. The CDR3 is CASSGGTGGETQYF.

This clone ranks as medium-sized in terms of frequency. This sequence joins TRBV19 and TRBJ1-5. The germline V gene encodes CDR1 LNHDA and CDR2 SQIVND (reference sequence). CDR3 length: 13 residues. DNA is not recorded here. CDR3 sequence: CASTGQINQPQHF.

The rearrangement links TRBV28 to TRBJ1-5. Germline CDR1 reads MDHEN; CDR2 reads SYDVKM. The CDR3 extends over 11 amino acids. Only the protein is available. CDR3 protein: CASSSYQPQHF.

The chain is built from TRBV5-1 and TRBJ1-1; TCRdb proposes TRBD1, but this gene call is untestable without DNA. This CDR3 spans 13 amino acids. No nucleotide data were recorded. Germline-derived CDR1 and CDR2 are SGHRS and YFSETQ. The CDR3 is CASSLEIGGWAFF.

V gene TRBV5-6 combines with J gene TRBJ2-2; the TCRdb D gene call, TRBD2, has no DNA to confirm it. Germline V gives CDR1 SGHDT, CDR2 YYEEEE. This CDR3 has 16 residues. No coding sequence is recorded. CDR3 region: CASSLGLAGVNGELFF. Full variable domain (rest looked up from reference TRBV5-6 and TRBJ2-2): DAGVTQSPTHLIKTRGQQVTLRCSPKSGHDTVSWYQQALGQGPQFIFQYYEEEERQRGNFPDRFSGHQFPNYSSELNVNALLLGDSALYLCASSLGLAGVNGELFFGEGSRLTVL.

This chain uses TRBV28 with TRBJ1-2; the TCRdb call, TRBD1, lacks DNA for checking. The CDR3 contains 15 residues. This entry has no DNA. Germline assignment: CDR1 MDHEN and CDR2 SYDVKM. The CDR3 region is CASSLRQRPNYGYTF.

This rearrangement joins TRBV5-8 to TRBJ1-3; TCRdb names TRBD1, which stays unverified in the absence of DNA. CDR3 length: 14 residues. DNA is not on record. The germline gives CDR1 SGHTS, CDR2 YDEGEE. Here the CDR3 reads CASSLQGLGNTIYF.

V gene TRBV5-6 combines with J gene TRBJ1-1; absent DNA, TCRdb's TRBD1 call cannot be checked. The CDR3 extends over 15 amino acids. No DNA has been recorded. Germline V gene lookup returns CDR1 SGHDT and CDR2 YYEEEE. The CDR3 sequence is CASSKQWGGNTEAFF. The full variable domain, its missing parts supplied by reference TRBV5-6 and TRBJ1-1, is DAGVTQSPTHLIKTRGQQVTLRCSPKSGHDTVSWYQQALGQGPQFIFQYYEEEERQRGNFPDRFSGHQFPNYSSELNVNALLLGDSALYLCASSKQWGGNTEAFFGQGTRLTVV.

The V call is TRBV5-1, the J call TRBJ1-2. This CDR3 is 17 amino acids long. No DNA sequence is on record. Germline lookup yields CDR1 SGHRS and CDR2 YFSETQ. This chain's CDR3 is CASSWGGTGPQPYGYTF.

The rearrangement uses TRBV12-5 and TRBJ1-1. In germline, CDR1 is LGHNT, CDR2 FRNRAP. The CDR3 extends over 12 amino acids. Only the protein is available. CDR3 sequence reads: CASHGGHTEAFF.

V usage is TRBV6-1 and J usage is TRBJ2-7; the TCRdb call, TRBD2, lacks DNA for checking. This CDR3 has 15 amino acids. DNA was not recorded. Germline V lookup: CDR1 MNHNS, CDR2 SASEGT. This CDR3 is CASSARLAGNYEQYF.

This rearrangement joins TRBV18 to TRBJ2-7; TCRdb selects TRBD2, and the lack of DNA leaves this call unchecked. The CDR3 is 13 amino acids. The DNA sequence is not available. Germline assignment: CDR1 KGHSH and CDR2 LQKENI. The CDR3 protein is CASSPGTSYEQYF.

The rearrangement uses TRBV10-1 and TRBJ2-7. Germline CDR1 reads WNHNN; CDR2 reads SYGVQD (reference sequence). This CDR3 spans 12 amino acids. The nucleotide record is missing. This CDR3 is CASSPNSYEQYF.

The chain joins TRBV28 to TRBJ1-5. The CDR3 extends over 16 amino acids. The DNA is not on file. The germline V gene has CDR1 MDHEN and CDR2 SYDVKM. CDR3 sequence: CATNLLGSRGNQPQHF.

The chain employs TRBV5-5 and TRBJ1-2; TCRdb's D gene call, TRBD1, goes unchecked for lack of DNA. The CDR3 is 15 amino acids. Only the protein is on record. The germline gives CDR1 SGHKS, CDR2 YYEKEE (reference sequence). CDR3 loop: CASSLRDSPNYGYTF. Using reference TRBV5-5 and TRBJ1-2 for the parts outside the CDR3, the full variable domain is DAGVTQSPTHLIKTRGQQVTLRCSPISGHKSVSWYQQVLGQGPQFIFQYYEKEERGRGNFPDRFSARQFPNYSSELNVNALLLGDSALYLCASSLRDSPNYGYTFGSGTRLTVV.

The chain uses TRBV4-1 and TRBJ2-7; TCRdb's D call of TRBD2 is untestable without DNA. Germline V gives CDR1 MGHRA, CDR2 YSYEKL. This CDR3 contains 17 residues. No DNA appears here. CDR3 in amino acids: CASSQEASGRYSYEQYF.

The chain couples TRBV10-1 to TRBJ1-2; the D call of TRBD1 rests on TCRdb alone, since no DNA is present to check it. Germline CDR1 WNHNN, CDR2 SYGVQD (reference sequence). The length of the CDR3 is 14 residues. The nucleotide record is missing. CDR3: CASSETREVYGYTF.

The chain has TRBV9 and TRBJ1-4. The length of the CDR3 is 13 residues. DNA for this receptor is not on file. Germline V CDR1 and CDR2: SGDLS, YYNGEE. CDR3 loop: CASSPSTNEKLFF. The entire variable domain, with the rest obtained from reference TRBV9 and TRBJ1-4, is as follows: DSGVTQTPKHLITATGQRVTLRCSPRSGDLSVYWYQQSLDQGLQFLIQYYNGEERAKGNILERFSAQQFPDLHSELNLSSLELGDSALYFCASSPSTNEKLFFGSGTQLSVL.

This CDR3 reads CASSLGGRADNEQFF. This sequence joins TRBV7-6 and TRBJ2-1; with no DNA, the TCRdb D assignment of TRBD2 cannot be verified. There are 15 residues in the CDR3. No DNA sequence was recorded. Germline V gene data show CDR1 as SGHVS and CDR2 as FNYEAQ.

V and J are TRBV7-8 and TRBJ2-7; TCRdb proposes TRBD2, but this gene call is untestable without DNA. The CDR3 totals 16 residues. The DNA is unrecorded. Germline CDR1 is SGHVS and CDR2 is FQNEAQ. The CDR3 protein is CASSTRTSGSRYEQYF. The full variable domain, with the rest looked up from reference TRBV7-8 and TRBJ2-7, is GAGVSQSPRYKVAKRGQDVALRCDPISGHVSLFWYQQALGQGPEFLTYFQNEAQLDKSGLPSDRFFAERPEGSVSTLKIQRTQQEDSAVYLCASSTRTSGSRYEQYFGPGTRLTVT.

The rearrangement links TRBV6-1 to TRBJ2-1; the D call from TCRdb, TRBD1, cannot be confirmed without DNA. The germline V gene encodes CDR1 MNHNS and CDR2 SASEGT. CDR3 length: 14 residues. No DNA is recorded. CDR3 protein: CASRTGAPYNEQFF.

The chain employs TRBV28 and TRBJ1-4; with no DNA, the TCRdb D assignment of TRBD1 cannot be verified. The germline V gene has CDR1 MDHEN and CDR2 SYDVKM. This CDR3 has 16 residues. The DNA is not on file. CDR3 loop: CASSLREGQGNEKLFF.

This sequence joins TRBV5-1 and TRBJ1-2; as DNA is missing, the TRBD1 call by TCRdb cannot be tested. Germline CDR1 is SGHRS and CDR2 is YFSETQ. The CDR3 consists of 16 residues. No coding sequence is recorded. CDR3 residues: CASSLGRQGADYGYTF.